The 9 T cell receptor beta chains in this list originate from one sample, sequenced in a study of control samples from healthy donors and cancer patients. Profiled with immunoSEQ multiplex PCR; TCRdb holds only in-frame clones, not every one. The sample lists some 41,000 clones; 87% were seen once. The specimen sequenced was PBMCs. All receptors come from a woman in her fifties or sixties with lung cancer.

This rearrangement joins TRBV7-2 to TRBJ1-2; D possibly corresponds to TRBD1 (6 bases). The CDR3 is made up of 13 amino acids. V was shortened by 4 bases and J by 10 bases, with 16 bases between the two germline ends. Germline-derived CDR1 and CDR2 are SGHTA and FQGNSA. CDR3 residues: CASSSNPRGYYTF. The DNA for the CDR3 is TGTGCCAGCAGCTCCAACCCCAGGGGATACTACACCTTC.

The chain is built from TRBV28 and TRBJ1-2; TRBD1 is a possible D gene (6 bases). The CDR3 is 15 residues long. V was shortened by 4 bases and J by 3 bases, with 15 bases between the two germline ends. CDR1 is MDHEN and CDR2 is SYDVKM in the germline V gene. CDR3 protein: CASSSLDSPYYGYTF. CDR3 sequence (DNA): TGTGCCAGCAGTTCCCTGGACAGCCCTTACTATGGCTACACCTTC.

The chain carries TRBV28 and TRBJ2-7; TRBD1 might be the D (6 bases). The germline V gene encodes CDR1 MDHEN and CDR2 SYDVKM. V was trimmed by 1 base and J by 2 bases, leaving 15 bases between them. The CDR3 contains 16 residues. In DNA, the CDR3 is TGTGCCAGCAGTTTATCTTCCGGGACACCGGCCTACGAGCAGTACTTC. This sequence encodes CASSLSSGTPAYEQYF.

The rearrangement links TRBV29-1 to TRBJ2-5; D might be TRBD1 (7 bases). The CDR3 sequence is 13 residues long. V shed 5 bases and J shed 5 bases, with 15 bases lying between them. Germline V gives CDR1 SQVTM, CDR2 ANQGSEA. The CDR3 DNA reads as TGCAGCGTTCGGAGGGGGCGCGGGGAGACCCAGTACTTC. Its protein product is CSVRRGRGETQYF.

CDR3 region: CASSWSSGNTIYF. CDR3 DNA sequence: TGTGCCAGCAGTTGGAGTTCTGGAAACACCATATATTTT. The chain carries TRBV6-6 and TRBJ1-3, with D hard to call. Germline V CDR1 and CDR2: MNHNY, SVGAGI (reference sequence). Trimming stripped 4 bases from V and 1 base from J, with 5 bases between. This CDR3 is 13 amino acids long.

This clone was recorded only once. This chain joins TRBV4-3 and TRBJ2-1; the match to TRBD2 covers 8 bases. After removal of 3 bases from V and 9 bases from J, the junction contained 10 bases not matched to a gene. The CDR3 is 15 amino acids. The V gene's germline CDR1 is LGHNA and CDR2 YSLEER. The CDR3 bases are TGCGCCAGCAGCCAGGAAGGCCTAGCGGGCAGTGAGCAGTTCTTC. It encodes CASSQEGLAGSEQFF.

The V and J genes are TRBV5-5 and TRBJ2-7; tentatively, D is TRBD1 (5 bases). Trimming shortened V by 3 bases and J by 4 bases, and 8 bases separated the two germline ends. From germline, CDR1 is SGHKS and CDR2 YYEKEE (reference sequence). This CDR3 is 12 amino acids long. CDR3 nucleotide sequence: TGTGCCAGCAGCTATTCAGGGTACGAGCAGTACTTC. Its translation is CASSYSGYEQYF.

The CDR3 loop is CASSSGGAYETQYF. In DNA form, the CDR3 reads TGTGCCAGCAGCTCAGGGGGCGCCTATGAGACCCAGTACTTC. The rearrangement links TRBV7-6 to TRBJ2-5; TRBD1 matches 8 bases. The CDR3 is 14 amino acids. Looked up from germline, CDR1 is SGHVS and CDR2 is FNYEAQ. V trimming: 4 bases; J trimming: 5 bases; junction bases outside the gene matches: 6. The variable domain in full, completed from reference TRBV7-6 and TRBJ2-5, reads GAGVSQSPRYKVTKRGQDVALRCDPISGHVSLYWYRQALGQGPEFLTYFNYEAQQDKSGLPNDRFSAERPEGSISTLTIQRTEQRDSAMYRCASSSGGAYETQYFGPGTRLLVL.

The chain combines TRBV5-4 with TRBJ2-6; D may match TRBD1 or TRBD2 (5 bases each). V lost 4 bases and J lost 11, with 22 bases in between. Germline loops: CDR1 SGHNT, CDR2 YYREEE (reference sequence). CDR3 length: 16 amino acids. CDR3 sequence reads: CASSPDSLTAVHVLTF. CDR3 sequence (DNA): TGTGCCAGCAGCCCCGACTCCTTGACAGCGGTACACGTCCTGACTTTC. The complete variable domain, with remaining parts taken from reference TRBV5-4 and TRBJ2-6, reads ETGVTQSPTHLIKTRGQQVTLRCSSQSGHNTVSWYQQALGQGPQFIFQYYREEENGRGNFPPRFSGLQFPNYSSELNVNALELDDSALYLCASSPDSLTAVHVLTFGAGSRLTVL.